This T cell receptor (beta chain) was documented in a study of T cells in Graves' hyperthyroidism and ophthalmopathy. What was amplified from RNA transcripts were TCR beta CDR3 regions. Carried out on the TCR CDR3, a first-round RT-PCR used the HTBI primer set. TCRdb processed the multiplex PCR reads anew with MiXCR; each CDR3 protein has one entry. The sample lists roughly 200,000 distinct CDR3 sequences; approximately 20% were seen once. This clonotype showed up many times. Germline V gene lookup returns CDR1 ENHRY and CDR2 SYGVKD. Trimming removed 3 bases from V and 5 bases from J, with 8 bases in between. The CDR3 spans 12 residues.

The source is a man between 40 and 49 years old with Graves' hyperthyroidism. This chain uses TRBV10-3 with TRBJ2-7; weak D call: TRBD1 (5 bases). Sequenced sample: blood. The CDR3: CAISEGQNEQYF. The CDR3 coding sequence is TGTGCCATCAGTGAAGGACAAAACGAGCAGTACTTC.